This is a list of T cell receptor beta chains from one sample in a study of shared clonotypes between healthy human individuals. Using immunoSEQ multiplex PCR, the repertoire was profiled, and TCRdb retains in-frame clones only, with some absent. The repertoire holds some 2.3 million clones, with 85% to 95% as singletons. Specimen: naive CD4+ T cells from PBMCs. The receptors originated from a man aged 18 to 29 in good health. Some clones in this sample may be carry-over from other donors' samples. Both conserved end residues are part of each CDR3. The D gene is left open where the match is weak. Clone size appears in some rows only: once, few, many, or a class for an expanded clone.

clone_size,v_call,d_call,j_call,cdr3_aa,cdr3_nt
NA,TRBV10-3,TRBD2,TRBJ2-1,CAISEGSRGSYNEQFF,TGTGCCATCAGTGAAGGTTCGCGGGGGTCCTACAATGAGCAGTTCTTC
NA,TRBV13,TRBD1,TRBJ1-2,CASSLTGGSGYTF,TGTGCCAGCAGCTTAACAGGGGGAAGTGGCTACACCTTC
NA,TRBV7-6,NA,TRBJ1-4,CASSSGGTPTNEKLFF,TGTGCCAGCAGCAGCGGTGGCACGCCAACTAATGAAAAACTGTTTTTT
NA,TRBV7-2,NA,TRBJ2-2,CASSLGYSTGELFF,TGTGCCAGCAGCTTAGGTTATTCCACCGGGGAGCTGTTTTTT
NA,TRBV6-6,NA,TRBJ1-1,CASSRDPAMNTEAFF,TGTGCCAGCAGCCGGGACCCAGCTATGAACACTGAAGCTTTCTTT
NA,TRBV19,TRBD1,TRBJ1-5,CASSKQGAYGPQHF,TGTGCCAGTAGTAAGCAGGGGGCCTATGGTCCCCAGCATTTT
NA,TRBV10-3,NA,TRBJ2-5,CAISTGIGTQYF,TGTGCCATCTCGACAGGCATCGGGACCCAGTACTTC
NA,TRBV30,NA,TRBJ2-7,CAWSGLTEAYEQYF,TGTGCCTGGAGCGGGCTTACTGAGGCCTACGAGCAGTACTTC
NA,TRBV7-8,NA,TRBJ2-7,CASSLWSYSYEQYF,TGTGCCAGCAGCTTATGGAGCTACTCCTACGAGCAGTACTTC
NA,TRBV27,NA,TRBJ2-7,CASSLAAGRGEQYF,TGTGCCAGCAGTTTAGCGGCAGGGCGAGGCGAGCAGTACTTC
once,TRBV29-1,NA,TRBJ2-1,CSVDPSVSYNEQFF,TGCAGCGTTGATCCCAGCGTGTCCTACAATGAGCAGTTCTTC
NA,TRBV27,NA,TRBJ2-1,CASSLRGQFLYNEQFF,TGTGCCAGCAGTTTACGTGGACAATTCCTCTACAATGAGCAGTTCTTC
NA,TRBV5-1,NA,TRBJ1-2,CASSFPGNYGYTF,TGCGCCAGCAGCTTTCCGGGGAACTATGGCTACACCTTC
NA,TRBV9,NA,TRBJ2-5,CASSVGGVDSTQYF,TGTGCCAGCAGCGTAGGGGGGGTCGACTCGACCCAGTACTTC
NA,TRBV11-3,TRBD1,TRBJ2-3,CASSPGGRGTDTQYF,TGTGCCAGCAGCCCAGGGGGTCGCGGCACAGATACGCAGTATTTT
NA,TRBV7-3,TRBD2,TRBJ2-3,CASSQGLAGRTDTQYF,TGTGCCAGCAGCCAGGGACTAGCGGGAAGGACAGATACGCAGTATTTT
few,TRBV6-5,NA,TRBJ1-2,CASSYSPGTYGYTF,TGTGCCAGCAGTTACTCTCCCGGGACCTATGGCTACACCTTC
NA,TRBV27,NA,TRBJ1-4,CASSLTYRAGGEKLFF,TGTGCCAGCAGTCTCACCTACAGGGCGGGTGGTGAAAAACTGTTTTTT
NA,TRBV6-1,NA,TRBJ2-2,CASQRDYTGELFF,TGTGCCAGCCAAAGGGATTACACCGGGGAGCTGTTTTTT
NA,TRBV7-2,TRBD2,TRBJ2-4,CASSLGSSREGHIQYF,TGTGCCAGCAGCTTAGGGTCGAGTCGGGAGGGCCACATTCAGTACTTC
NA,TRBV21-1,NA,TRBJ1-2,CASSKKREPVEKGYTF,TGTGCCAGCAGCAAAAAAAGGGAGCCAGTGGAGAAGGGCTACACCTTC
NA,TRBV25-1,TRBD1,TRBJ2-1,CASSEFPGQGQFF,TGTGCCAGCAGTGAATTCCCCGGACAGGGGCAGTTCTTC
NA,TRBV5-4,NA,TRBJ2-2,CASSVATETTGELFF,TGTGCCAGCAGCGTTGCGACAGAAACCACCGGGGAGCTGTTTTTT
NA,TRBV6-5,NA,TRBJ1-1,CASSYAGLPMNTEAFF,TGTGCCAGCAGTTACGCGGGACTTCCCATGAACACTGAAGCTTTCTTT
NA,TRBV28,TRBD1,TRBJ1-2,CASSPIGQGIRGYTF,TGTGCCAGCAGTCCCATCGGACAGGGAATTCGGGGCTACACCTTC
NA,TRBV7-2,NA,TRBJ2-1,CASSLGQAFNEQFF,TGTGCCAGCAGCTTAGGACAGGCCTTCAATGAGCAGTTCTTC
NA,TRBV19,NA,TRBJ1-5,CASSLPPGPPQHF,TGTGCCAGTAGTCTCCCCCCGGGGCCACCCCAGCATTTT
NA,TRBV28,NA,TRBJ2-7,CASSLIGSPYNLQYF,TGTGCCAGCAGCCTCATAGGAAGCCCATATAACCTGCAGTACTTC
NA,TRBV27,TRBD2,TRBJ2-7,CASSPTSGRSYEQYF,TGTGCCAGCAGTCCTACTAGCGGGAGGTCCTACGAGCAGTACTTC
once,TRBV19,TRBD2,TRBJ2-7,CASSIELAGEIPVEQYF,TGTGCCAGTAGTATAGAGCTAGCGGGAGAGATACCGGTCGAGCAGTACTTC
once,TRBV30,NA,TRBJ1-4,CAWTYNRRGTLSTNEKLFF,TGTGCCTGGACGTACAACAGGAGGGGAACCCTATCAACTAATGAAAAACTGTTTTTT
NA,TRBV7-2,NA,TRBJ1-1,CASMAGMNTEAFF,TGTGCCAGCATGGCAGGAATGAACACTGAAGCTTTCTTT
NA,TRBV9,NA,TRBJ2-1,CASSTQRAGQYEQFF,TGTGCCAGCAGCACCCAGCGGGCAGGGCAATATGAGCAGTTCTTC
NA,TRBV4-2,NA,TRBJ2-1,CASSQERAGHSYNEQFF,TGTGCCAGCAGCCAAGAGCGAGCGGGCCACTCCTACAATGAGCAGTTCTTC
few,TRBV4-1,NA,TRBJ1-5,CASSQPGHPTYSNQPQHF,TGCGCCAGCAGCCAACCTGGACACCCCACTTATAGCAATCAGCCCCAGCATTTT
few,TRBV10-3,NA,TRBJ1-5,CAISESGGSQPQHF,TGTGCCATCAGTGAGTCGGGAGGAAGTCAGCCCCAGCATTTT
NA,TRBV28,TRBD2,TRBJ2-1,CASSLAGEYNEQFF,TGTGCCAGCAGTCTAGCGGGAGAGTACAATGAGCAGTTCTTC
NA,TRBV4-1,TRBD2,TRBJ2-1,CASSQLLAGRAEQFF,TGCGCCAGCAGCCAGCTACTAGCGGGAAGGGCTGAGCAGTTCTTC
NA,TRBV5-1,NA,TRBJ1-1,CASSLGDLNTEAFF,TGCGCCAGCAGCTTGGGAGACTTGAACACTGAAGCTTTCTTT
NA,TRBV6-1,NA,TRBJ1-2,CASMGGAFSYTF,TGTGCCAGCATGGGAGGGGCGTTCAGCTACACCTTC
NA,TRBV7-2,NA,TRBJ2-7,CASSLTGNNPYEQYF,TGTGCCAGCAGCTTAACAGGGAACAACCCCTACGAGCAGTACTTC
NA,TRBV5-1,NA,TRBJ2-5,CASSLEGDQETQYF,TGCGCCAGCAGCTTGGAAGGGGACCAAGAGACCCAGTACTTC
once,TRBV5-4,NA,TRBJ2-3,CASSPDWADTQYF,TGTGCCAGCAGCCCCGACTGGGCAGATACGCAGTATTTT
NA,TRBV6-1,TRBD1,TRBJ2-7,CASTTWTGAYEQYF,TGTGCCAGCACTACATGGACAGGCGCCTACGAGCAGTACTTC
NA,TRBV28,NA,TRBJ1-2,CASSELSGTYGYTF,TGTGCCAGCAGTGAACTATCGGGGACCTATGGCTACACCTTC
NA,TRBV2,NA,TRBJ1-5,CASSYQTANQPQHF,TGTGCCAGCAGCTACCAGACTGCTAATCAGCCCCAGCATTTT
NA,TRBV4-1,TRBD2,TRBJ2-7,CASSPQAGGFGEQYF,TGCGCCAGCAGCCCACAAGCGGGAGGGTTCGGCGAGCAGTACTTC
NA,TRBV27,TRBD1,TRBJ2-2,CASGRGQVNTGELFF,TGTGCCAGCGGTCGGGGACAGGTGAACACCGGGGAGCTGTTTTTT
NA,TRBV6-1,NA,TRBJ1-1,CASPGFERTEAFF,TGTGCCAGCCCCGGCTTTGAGCGGACTGAAGCTTTCTTT
NA,TRBV7-3,NA,TRBJ1-4,CASSLWGQSQKLFF,TGTGCCAGCAGCTTGTGGGGTCAATCGCAAAAACTGTTTTTT
NA,TRBV5-1,TRBD2,TRBJ2-3,CATASGRATDTQYF,TGCGCCACCGCTAGCGGGAGGGCAACAGATACGCAGTATTTT
NA,TRBV9,TRBD2,TRBJ2-7,CASSVTASGSLRADEQYF,TGTGCCAGCAGCGTTACGGCTAGCGGGAGCCTGAGGGCTGACGAGCAGTACTTC
NA,TRBV7-3,NA,TRBJ2-7,CASSLGTNEYEQYF,TGTGCCAGCAGCCTCGGGACAAATGAGTACGAGCAGTACTTC